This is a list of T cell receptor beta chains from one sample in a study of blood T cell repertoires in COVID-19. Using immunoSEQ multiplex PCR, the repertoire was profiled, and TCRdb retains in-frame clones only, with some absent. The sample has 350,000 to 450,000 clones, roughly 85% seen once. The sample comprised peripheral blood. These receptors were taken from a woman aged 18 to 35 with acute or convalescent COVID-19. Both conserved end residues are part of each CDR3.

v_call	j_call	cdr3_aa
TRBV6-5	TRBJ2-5	CASRQGPRQETQYF
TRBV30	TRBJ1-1	CAWSPSHPNTEAFF
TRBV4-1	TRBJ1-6	CASSQEGQGNFSPLHF
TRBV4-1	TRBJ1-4	CASSQDGRGPNEKLFF
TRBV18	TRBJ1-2	CASSTGTGRYGYTF
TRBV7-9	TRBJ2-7	CASSLQTETYEQYF
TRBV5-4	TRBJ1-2	CASSPNALGATSYGYTF
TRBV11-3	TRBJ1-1	CASSCPSTANTEAFF
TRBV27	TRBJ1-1	CASGGPNPEAFF
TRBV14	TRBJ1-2	CASSQEGRGGYTF
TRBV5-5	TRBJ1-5	CASSPGQVHSNQPQHF
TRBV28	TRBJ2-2	CASSWTGRGELFF
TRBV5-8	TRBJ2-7	CASSKTSLAGEAYEQYF
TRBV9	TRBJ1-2	CASSTGTGHSYGYTF
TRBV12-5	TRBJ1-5	CASGSGQAHQPQHF
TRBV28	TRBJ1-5	CASSKDREPQHF
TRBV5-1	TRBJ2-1	CASSLEGDMVDEQFF
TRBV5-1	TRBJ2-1	CASSLAGGRGDEQFF
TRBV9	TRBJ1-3	CASSVERGGLSGNTIYF
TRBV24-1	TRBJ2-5	CATRGPGLANQETQYF
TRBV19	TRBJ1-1	CASSAWDTVNTEAFF
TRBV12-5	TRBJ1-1	CASGSGQGKNTEAFF
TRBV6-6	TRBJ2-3	CASSPDHDTQYF
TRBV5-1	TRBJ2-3	CATRSGAGTDTQYF
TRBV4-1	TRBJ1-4	CASSPRGQGYEKLFF
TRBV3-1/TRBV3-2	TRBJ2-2	CASSQAGELFF
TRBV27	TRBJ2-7	CASIRWTGDTYEQYF
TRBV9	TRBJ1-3	CASSPGGTGNTIYF
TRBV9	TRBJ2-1	CASSVDRGPLDEQFF
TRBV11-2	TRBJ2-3	CASSGGAAVDTQYF
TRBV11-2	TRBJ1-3	CASSQGAGNTIYF
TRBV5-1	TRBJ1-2	CASSRPGEIYGYTF
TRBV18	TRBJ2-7	CASSPIETGTSEQYF
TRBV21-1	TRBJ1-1	CASSKGEDGGEDTEAFF
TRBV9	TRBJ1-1	CASSVEGGDTEAFF
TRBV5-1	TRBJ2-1	CASSWSTAYNEQFF
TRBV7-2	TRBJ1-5	CASSLEQSRDQPQHF
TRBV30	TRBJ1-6	CAWSVSFFLGSQDNSPLHF
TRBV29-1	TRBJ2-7	CSVEVDGTVYEQYF
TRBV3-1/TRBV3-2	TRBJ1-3	CASSPTVGESGNTIYF
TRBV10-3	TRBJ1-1	CAISEGQLNTEAFF
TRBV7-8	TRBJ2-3	CASSLELGHEYTQYF
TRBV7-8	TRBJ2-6	CASSSPWGAVGTSGTGANVLTF
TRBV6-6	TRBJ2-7	CASSPRGQGYEQYF
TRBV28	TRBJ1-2	CASSLSRTGRYGYTF
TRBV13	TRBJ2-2	CASSFAGVTGELFF
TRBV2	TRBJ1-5	CASSVGGQNQPQHF
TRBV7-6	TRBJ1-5	CASSYTVDQPQHF
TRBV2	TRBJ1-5	CASSEAGGNQPQHF
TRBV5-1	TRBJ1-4	CASRSRQGLDEKLFF
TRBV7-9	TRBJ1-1	CASSLNSGNPEAFF
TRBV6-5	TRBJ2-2	CASTPPSTGELFF
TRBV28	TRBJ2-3	CASSFGGRPLDTQYF
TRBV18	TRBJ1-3	CASSPPTAGDGNTIYF
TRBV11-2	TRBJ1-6	CASSLAGGGSPLHF
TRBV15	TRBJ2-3	CATSSVEGPDTQYF
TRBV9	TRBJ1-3	CASSPSGTEAGNTIYF